Below, one TCR beta chain is given with its context. It was with random hexamers that about 0.45 to 1 ug RNA was reverse transcribed. TCRdb re-derived calls from the immunoSEQ multiplex PCR reads in MiXCR, one entry per CDR3 protein. The profile shows approximately 80,000 distinct CDR3 sequences, around 94% of them singletons. The record originates from a study of CD8 T cells in Susac syndrome. Germline CDR1 reads DFQATT; CDR2 reads SNEGSKA (reference sequence). J lost 3 bases, V lost 0 bases, and 0 bases had no gene match. This CDR3 is built from 14 residues. The genes are TRBV20-1 and TRBJ2-1, with TRBD1 identical over 9 bases. This clonotype was obtained from a human donor with Susac syndrome. Material: CD8+ T cells from PBMCs. The CDR3 sequence is CSAREDRGYNEQFF. In DNA form, the CDR3 reads TGCAGTGCTAGAGAGGACAGGGGCTACAATGAGCAGTTCTTC.